These T cell receptor beta chains were read from a single sample in a study of blood T cell repertoires in COVID-19. Sequencing was performed with immunoSEQ multiplex PCR; in TCRdb, only in-frame clones are kept and a portion is missing. In the table there are more than 300,000 clones, around 92% of which are singletons. Sample: PBMCs or T cells enriched from blood (not recorded which). The receptors shown here come from a woman aged 25 to 45 who had recovered from COVID-19. The CDR3 runs from the conserved cysteine through the conserved F or W. D genes are given only for firm matches.

v_gene	j_gene	d_gene	CDR3aa	CDR3nt
TRBV11-2	TRBJ2-7	TRBD1	CASSTPGGQGEQYF	TGTGCCAGCAGCACCCCGGGGGGACAGGGCGAGCAGTACTTC
TRBV5-5	TRBJ2-2	NA	CASSPRLAQNTGELFF	TGTGCCAGCAGCCCACGGCTAGCGCAGAACACCGGGGAGCTGTTTTTT
TRBV19	TRBJ1-2	NA	CASTSGTNYGYTF	TGTGCCAGTACCTCAGGCACGAACTATGGCTACACCTTC
TRBV5-1	TRBJ2-1	NA	CASSLTSTSNEQFF	TGCGCCAGCAGCTTGACTAGTACGTCCAATGAGCAGTTCTTC
TRBV6-1	TRBJ1-5	TRBD1	CASSEATGVINQPQHF	TGTGCCAGCAGTGAAGCTACAGGGGTAATAAATCAGCCCCAGCATTTT
TRBV11-2	TRBJ2-1	TRBD2	CASSSRTSGGRGQFF	TGTGCCAGCAGCTCGCGGACTAGCGGGGGGCGGGGGCAGTTCTTC
TRBV28	TRBJ2-3	NA	CASRDRSTDTQYF	TGTGCCAGCAGAGACAGGAGCACAGATACGCAGTATTTT
TRBV5-5	TRBJ1-2	NA	CASSFYQGIDKLHYGYTF	TGTGCCAGCAGCTTTTATCAGGGGATCGATAAGTTGCACTATGGCTACACCTTC
TRBV10-1	TRBJ2-5	TRBD2	CASSEGDREAPQYF	TGCGCCAGCAGTGAGGGGGATCGGGAGGCCCCCCAGTACTTC
TRBV5-1	TRBJ2-1	TRBD1	CASSEGGQGYNEQFF	TGCGCCAGCAGCGAAGGCGGACAGGGATACAATGAGCAGTTCTTC